This entry lists 25 T cell receptor beta chains sequenced from one sample in a study of blood T cells in healthy people across ages. Primed by a sample-barcoded 5' primer and a J-beta primer mix, a second PCR proceeded for roughly 7 to 11 cycles. TCRdb ran MiXCR on the 5' RACE reads and lists one entry per CDR3 protein. The data hold 1.5 million to 2 million distinct CDR3 sequences, with about 50% observed a single time. Sequenced sample: blood. The receptors here all came from a woman between 40 and 55 years old in good health.

This clonotype was seen only once. This chain links TRBV24-1 with TRBJ2-1; 11 bases match TRBD2. Matching the DNA end better, TRBJ2-7 makes the J call doubtful. The CDR3 loop spans 17 amino acids. The germline CDR1 and CDR2 sequences are KGHDR and SFDVKD. This chain's CDR3 is CATSDLSGGAYDNEQYF. The CDR3 nucleotides are TGTGCCACCAGTGACCTTAGCGGGGGGGCCTATGACAATGAGCAGTACTTC.

The CDR3 loop reads CSVELQDNEKLFF. The CDR3, as DNA: TGCAGCGTTGAGTTACAGGATAATGAAAAACTGTTTTTT. The rearrangement links TRBV29-1 to TRBJ1-4; D is possibly TRBD1 (5 bases). The CDR3 totals 13 residues. From germline, CDR1 is SQVTM and CDR2 ANQGSEA. Trimming removed 3 bases at V and 4 bases at J, with 9 bases between.

The chain carries TRBV20-1 and TRBJ1-2; TRBD1 matches 12 bases. The V segment lost 6 bases and the J segment 7 bases; nucleotides outside the gene matches: 6. Germline CDR1 is DFQATT and CDR2 is SNEGSKA (reference sequence). The CDR3 totals 13 residues. The DNA of the CDR3 is TGCAGTGCAGGCCCGGGACAGGGGGCTGGCTACACCTTC. It specifies CSAGPGQGAGYTF.

CDR3 residues: CASSRTGTGRAYEQYF. The CDR3 nucleotides are TGTGCCAGCAGTAGAACCGGGACAGGGAGAGCCTACGAGCAGTACTTC. The chain has TRBV27 and TRBJ2-4, with 9 bases lining up with TRBD1. The DNA end is more similar to TRBJ2-7, so the J call may be wrong. This CDR3 is built from 16 residues. Germline CDR1 reads MNHEY; CDR2 reads SMNVEV (reference sequence).

This clonotype was observed a handful of times. The chain is built from TRBV11-2 and TRBJ2-1; D gene unclear. V was clipped by 2 bases and J by 10 bases, with 12 bases between them. Germline values: CDR1 SGHAT, CDR2 FQNNGV. The CDR3 has 13 residues. The CDR3 bases are TGTGCCAGCAGCTTACGATTTAGTGGGGAGCAGTTCTTC. This translates into CASSLRFSGEQFF.

Written as DNA, the CDR3 is TGTGCCAGCAGCCATGCGGGACAGGGTGGACTCTACAATGAGCAGTTCTTC. Amino acids: CASSHAGQGGLYNEQFF. The chain joins TRBV13 to TRBJ2-1; 9 positions agree with TRBD1. Germline values: CDR1 PRHDT, CDR2 FYEKMQ (reference sequence). V lost 5 bases, J lost 3 bases, and 11 bases stayed unmatched. CDR3 size: 17 residues.

The chain recombines TRBV28 with TRBJ1-6; D not resolved. The V end lost 8 bases, the J end lost 2 bases, and 7 bases lay between the germline ends. The length of the CDR3 is 13 residues. Germline CDR1 reads MDHEN; CDR2 reads SYDVKM. The CDR3 loop reads CASGLPYNSPLHF. CDR3 nucleotide sequence: TGTGCCAGCGGCTTGCCCTATAATTCACCCCTCCACTTT. Supplemented by reference TRBV28 and TRBJ1-6, the full variable domain reads DVKVTQSSRYLVKRTGEKVFLECVQDMDHENMFWYRQDPGLGLRLIYFSYDVKMKEKGDIPEGYSVSREKKERFSLILESASTNQTSMYLCASGLPYNSPLHFGNGTRLTVT.

The chain joins TRBV12-3 or TRBV12-4 to TRBJ1-6; the D is unclear. V gave up 8 bases and J gave up 0 bases, with 11 bases separating them. The CDR3 totals 15 residues. The chain's CDR3 is CASHGGSSYNSPLHF. Written as DNA, the CDR3 is TGTGCCAGCCACGGTGGTAGCTCCTATAATTCACCCCTCCACTTT.

This clonotype has just one count. This rearrangement joins TRBV12-3 or TRBV12-4 to TRBJ2-5; possibly TRBD1 or TRBD2 for D (5 bases each). Deletions cut 5 bases from V and 1 base from J, with 11 bases between. The CDR3 sequence is 14 residues long. The CDR3 loop reads CASSGGRGQETQYF. Here the CDR3 DNA reads TGTGCCAGCAGTGGGGGACGGGGCCAAGAGACCCAGTACTTC.

This clonotype was seen a few times. The chain combines TRBV5-1 with TRBJ2-4; 11 bases fit TRBD1. With 4 bases clipped from V and 0 bases from J, the junction kept 21 bases outside the gene matches. Germline CDR1 is SGHRS and CDR2 is YFSETQ. The CDR3 sequence is 22 residues long. The CDR3 spells CASSIGTGGSGGSIKAKNIQYF. Here the CDR3 DNA reads TGCGCCAGCAGCATAGGGACAGGGGGGAGTGGAGGATCGATAAAAGCCAAAAACATTCAGTACTTC.

The genes are TRBV19 and TRBJ2-7; 8 bases fit TRBD1. V lost 3 bases to trimming and J lost 5 bases; unmatched junction nucleotides: 9. The CDR3 contains 15 residues. Germline CDR1 reads LNHDA; CDR2 reads SQIVND (reference sequence). CDR3 sequence reads: CASSIPGRGLDEQYF. In nucleotides, the CDR3 is TGTGCCAGTAGTATCCCCGGCAGGGGGCTCGACGAGCAGTACTTC. Filled out from reference TRBV19 and TRBJ2-7, the complete variable domain reads DGGITQSPKYLFRKEGQNVTLSCEQNLNHDAMYWYRQDPGQGLRLIYYSQIVNDFQKGDIAEGYSVSREKKESFPLTVTSAQKNPTAFYLCASSIPGRGLDEQYFGPGTRLTVT.

This clonotype was observed a few times. This chain joins TRBV7-9 and TRBJ2-5; unclear D gene. The J call may be in error: the DNA end matches TRBJ2-7 better. Germline assignment: CDR1 SEHNR and CDR2 FQNEAQ (reference sequence). This CDR3 is 13 amino acids long. CDR3 sequence: CASSLWDRNEQYF. CDR3 in DNA: TGTGCCAGCAGCTTGTGGGATCGGAACGAGCAGTACTTC.

The rearrangement links TRBV7-2 to TRBJ2-3; D is possibly TRBD2 (6 bases). CDR1 is SGHTA, CDR2 FQGNSA, per germline. The CDR3 is made up of 15 amino acids. V lost 6 bases and J lost 0, with 13 bases in between. CDR3 protein: CASRATSLSTDTQYF. The CDR3 region has the DNA TGTGCCAGCAGGGCTACTAGCCTTAGCACAGATACGCAGTATTTT.

The V call is TRBV4-1, the J call TRBJ2-1, with 14 bases identical to TRBD2. V lost 3 bases, J lost 10 bases, and 8 bases stayed unmatched. The V gene's germline CDR1 is MGHRA and CDR2 YSYEKL. The CDR3 has 16 residues. The CDR3 DNA follows: TGCGCCAGCAGCCAGACCGGGACTAGCGGGGGTGGAGAGCAGTTCTTC. Translating it yields CASSQTGTSGGGEQFF.

The table lists this clonotype with a few counts. The gene calls are TRBV5-6 and TRBJ2-3, with 12 bases fitting TRBD2. The germline V gene has CDR1 SGHDT and CDR2 YYEEEE. This CDR3 has 18 residues. Germline trimming cut 4 bases from V and 2 bases from J; bases unmatched to any gene: 11. The CDR3 is CASSPGLGLAGNTDTQYF. The CDR3 region has the DNA TGTGCCAGCAGCCCCGGCCTAGGACTAGCGGGAAACACAGATACGCAGTATTTT.

The chain employs TRBV7-2 and TRBJ2-1; 7 positions match TRBD2. This CDR3 spans 15 amino acids. V lost 4 bases to trimming and J lost 10 bases; unmatched junction nucleotides: 13. Germline V lookup: CDR1 SGHTA, CDR2 FQGNSA. As DNA, the CDR3 is TGTGCCAGCAGCTCCGGGGGGTCTTGGCGCAAGGAGCAGTTCTTC. This codes for CASSSGGSWRKEQFF. Using reference TRBV7-2 and TRBJ2-1 for the parts outside the CDR3, the full variable domain is GAGVSQSPSNKVTEKGKDVELRCDPISGHTALYWYRQSLGQGLEFLIYFQGNSAPDKSGLPSDRFSAERTGGSVSTLTIQRTQQEDSAVYLCASSSGGSWRKEQFFGPGTRLTVL.

This chain uses TRBV27 with TRBJ2-1; perhaps TRBD2 as D (7 bases). In germline, CDR1 is MNHEY, CDR2 SMNVEV (reference sequence). V shed 6 bases and J shed 6 bases, with 24 bases lying between them. The CDR3 length is 17 residues. The CDR3 sequence: CASSREGGGSGGNEQFF. The CDR3 nucleotides read TGTGCCAGCAGCCGAGAGGGGGGGGGCTCCGGAGGCAATGAGCAGTTCTTC.

This chain joins TRBV5-1 and TRBJ2-7, with 12 nucleotides matching TRBD1. The DNA end is a closer match to TRBJ2-5, so the J assignment may be wrong. The length of the CDR3 is 16 residues. Per germline, CDR1 SGHRS and CDR2 YFSETQ. Written as DNA, the CDR3 is TGCGCCAGCAGCCTACGAGGGACAGGGGGCCGACAGACCCAGTACTTC. Residues: CASSLRGTGGRQTQYF.

This clonotype was seen ten or more times. This chain connects TRBV7-2 to TRBJ1-2; maybe TRBD1 (6 bases). V dropped 6 bases and J dropped 4 bases, with 12 bases sitting between them. This CDR3 has 13 residues. Germline V gives CDR1 SGHTA, CDR2 FQGNSA. CDR3 loop: CASSLGRGYGYTF. CDR3 coding DNA: TGTGCCAGCAGTTTGGGCAGGGGCTATGGCTACACCTTC.

The count of this clonotype is one. The CDR3 reads CASSPPLAQQETQYF. The CDR3 DNA reads TGTGCCAGCAGCCCACCATTAGCCCAACAAGAGACCCAGTACTTC. V and J are TRBV3-1 and TRBJ2-5; D is unclear. This CDR3 has 15 amino acids. In germline, CDR1 is LGHDT, CDR2 YNNKEL (reference sequence). The ends were cut back, 4 bases at V and 2 bases at J, with 14 bases in the middle.

Concerning this clonotype: Germline is not matched at one junction end, which may reflect a read error. The chain links TRBV2 to TRBJ2-1; 8 bases agree with TRBD2. The CDR3 runs 15 residues. Germline V CDR1 and CDR2: SNHLY, FYNNEI. The DNA of the CDR3 is TGTGCTAGCAGTGAACTGGCGGGGGGTCGGAATGAGCAGTTCTTC. This sequence encodes CASSELAGGRNEQFF.

The chain links TRBV7-2 to TRBJ2-5; D possibly corresponds to TRBD1 (7 bases). Trimming pared 5 bases from V and 11 bases from J, leaving 15 bases between. Germline values: CDR1 SGHTA, CDR2 FQGNSA. This CDR3 is built from 12 residues. CDR3 amino acids: CASSQGGERQYF. CDR3 DNA: TGTGCCAGCAGCCAGGGGGGAGAGAGGCAGTACTTC.

This chain links TRBV18 with TRBJ2-3; D unclear. This CDR3 spans 13 amino acids. CDR1 is KGHSH and CDR2 is LQKENI in the germline V gene. The V end lost 3 bases, the J end lost 6 bases, and 10 bases lay between the germline ends. The CDR3 spells CASSPPVLDTQYF. The CDR3 nucleotides are TGTGCCAGCTCACCCCCAGTACTGGATACGCAGTATTTT.

This clonotype has a single count. The CDR3 DNA sequence: TGTGCCAGCAGCTTAGCAAAGGACAGGGGGATCAATGAGCAGTTCTTC. Its translation: CASSLAKDRGINEQFF. The chain has TRBV7-2 and TRBJ2-1, with TRBD1 identical over 10 bases. This CDR3 has 16 amino acids. Trimming at V came to 0 bases and at J to 6 bases, leaving 5 bases not matched to a gene. CDR1 is SGHTA, CDR2 FQGNSA, per germline.

On this clonotype itself: Germline and junction disagree at one end, which may indicate a read error. This chain links TRBV7-7 with TRBJ2-7; 10 nucleotides align to TRBD1. This CDR3 comprises 15 residues. Per germline, CDR1 SSHAT and CDR2 FNYEAQ (reference sequence). The CDR3 here is CASSRGQGHLYEQYF. CDR3 DNA: TGTGCTAGCAGTAGGGGACAGGGGCACCTCTACGAGCAGTACTTC.